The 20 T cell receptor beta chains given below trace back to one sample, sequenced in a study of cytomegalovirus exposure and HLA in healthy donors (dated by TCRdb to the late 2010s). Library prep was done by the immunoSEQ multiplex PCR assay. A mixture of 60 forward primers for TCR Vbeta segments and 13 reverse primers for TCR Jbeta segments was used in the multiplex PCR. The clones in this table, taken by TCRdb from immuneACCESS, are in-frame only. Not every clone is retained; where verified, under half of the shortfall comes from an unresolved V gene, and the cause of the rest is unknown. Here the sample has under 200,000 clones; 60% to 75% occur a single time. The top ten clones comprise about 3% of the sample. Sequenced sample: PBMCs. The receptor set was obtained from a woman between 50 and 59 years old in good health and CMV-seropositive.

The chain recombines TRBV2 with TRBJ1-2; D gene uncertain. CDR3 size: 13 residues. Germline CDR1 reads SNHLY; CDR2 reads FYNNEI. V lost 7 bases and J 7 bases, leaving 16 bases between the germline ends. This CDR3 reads CASIRESAGGYTF. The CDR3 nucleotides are TGTGCCAGCATTAGGGAGTCAGCCGGTGGCTACACCTTC.

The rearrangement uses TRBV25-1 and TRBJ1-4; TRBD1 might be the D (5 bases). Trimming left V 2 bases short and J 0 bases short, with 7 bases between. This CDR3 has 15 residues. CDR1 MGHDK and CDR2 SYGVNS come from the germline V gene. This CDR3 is CASSETGPTNEKLFF. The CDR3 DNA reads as TGTGCCAGCAGTGAAACAGGTCCAACTAATGAAAAACTGTTTTTT. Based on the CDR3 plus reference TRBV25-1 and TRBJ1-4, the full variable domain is EADIYQTPRYLVIGTGKKITLECSQTMGHDKMYWYQQDPGMELHLIHYSYGVNSTEKGDLSSESTVSRIRTEHFPLTLESARPSHTSQYLCASSETGPTNEKLFFGSGTQLSVL.

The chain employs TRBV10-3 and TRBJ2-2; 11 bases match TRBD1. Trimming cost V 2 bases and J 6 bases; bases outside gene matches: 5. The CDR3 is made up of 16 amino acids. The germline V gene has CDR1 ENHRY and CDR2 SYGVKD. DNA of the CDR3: TGTGCCATCAGTGAGCCCGGACAGGGGGCCTCCGGGGAGCTGTTTTTT. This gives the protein CAISEPGQGASGELFF.

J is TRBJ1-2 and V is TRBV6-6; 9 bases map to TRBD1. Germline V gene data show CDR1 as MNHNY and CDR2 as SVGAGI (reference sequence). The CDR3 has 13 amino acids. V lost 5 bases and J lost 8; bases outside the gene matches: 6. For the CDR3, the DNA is TGTGCCAGCAGTCGGGACAGGGCACGGGGCTACACCTTC. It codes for CASSRDRARGYTF.

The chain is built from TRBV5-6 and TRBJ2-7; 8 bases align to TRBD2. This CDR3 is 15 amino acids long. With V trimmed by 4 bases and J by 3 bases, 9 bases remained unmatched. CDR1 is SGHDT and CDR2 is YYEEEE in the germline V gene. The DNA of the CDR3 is TGTGCCAGCAGCGCTCTCCTGCGGGGGGACTACGAGCAGTACTTC. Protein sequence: CASSALLRGDYEQYF.

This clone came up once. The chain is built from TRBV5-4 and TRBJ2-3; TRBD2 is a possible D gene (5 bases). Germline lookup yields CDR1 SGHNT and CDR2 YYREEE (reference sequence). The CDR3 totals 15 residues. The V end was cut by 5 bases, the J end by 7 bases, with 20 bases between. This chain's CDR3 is CASRREGLGRYTQYF. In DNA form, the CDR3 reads TGTGCCAGCAGACGAGAAGGACTTGGACGGTATACGCAGTATTTT.

The CDR3 DNA reads as TGTGCCATCTCAGCAGCGAGCGGATCCTACAATGAGCAGTTCTTC. Translation gives CAISAASGSYNEQFF. The chain recombines TRBV10-3 with TRBJ2-1; TRBD2 might be the D (5 bases). The CDR3 length is 15 residues. Germline values: CDR1 ENHRY, CDR2 SYGVKD. Trimming cost V 8 bases and J 1 base, with 15 bases left between them.

In DNA form, the CDR3 reads TGCGCCAGCAGCCAGGGACTCGGGCTATATGGCTACACCTTC. It translates to CASSQGLGLYGYTF. This rearrangement joins TRBV4-1 to TRBJ1-2; a possible D gene is TRBD1 (5 bases). Per germline, CDR1 MGHRA and CDR2 YSYEKL. CDR3 size: 14 residues. The V end lost 3 bases, the J end lost 5 bases, and 13 bases lay between the germline ends.

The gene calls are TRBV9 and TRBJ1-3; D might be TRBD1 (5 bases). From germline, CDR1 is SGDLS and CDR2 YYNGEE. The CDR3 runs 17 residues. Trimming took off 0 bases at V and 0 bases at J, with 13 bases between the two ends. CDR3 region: CASSVAAGVHSGNTIYF. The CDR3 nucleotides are TGTGCCAGCAGCGTAGCGGCGGGGGTGCACTCTGGAAACACCATATATTTT.

The CDR3 nucleotides read TGTGCCAGCAGCTTTTGGGACAGGGTTGGCTACACCTTC. It translates to CASSFWDRVGYTF. The chain couples TRBV5-6 to TRBJ1-2, with 9 nucleotides matching TRBD1. Germline V gene lookup returns CDR1 SGHDT and CDR2 YYEEEE. V gave up 2 bases and J gave up 7 bases; unmatched junction bases: 3. This CDR3 region has 13 residues.

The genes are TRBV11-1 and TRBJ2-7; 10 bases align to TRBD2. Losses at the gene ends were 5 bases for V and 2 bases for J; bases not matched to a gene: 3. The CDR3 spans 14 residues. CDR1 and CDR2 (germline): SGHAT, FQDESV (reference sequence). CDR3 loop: CASSTTSGAYEQYF. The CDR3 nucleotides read TGTGCCAGCAGCACCACTAGCGGGGCCTACGAGCAGTACTTC.

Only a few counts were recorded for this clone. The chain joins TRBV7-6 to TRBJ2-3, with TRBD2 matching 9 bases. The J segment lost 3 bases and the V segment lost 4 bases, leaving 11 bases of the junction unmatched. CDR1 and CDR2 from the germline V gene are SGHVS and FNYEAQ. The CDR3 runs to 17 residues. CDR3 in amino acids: CASSSKPGGGATDTQYF. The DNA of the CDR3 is TGTGCCAGCAGCTCTAAGCCTGGCGGGGGGGCGACAGATACGCAGTATTTT.

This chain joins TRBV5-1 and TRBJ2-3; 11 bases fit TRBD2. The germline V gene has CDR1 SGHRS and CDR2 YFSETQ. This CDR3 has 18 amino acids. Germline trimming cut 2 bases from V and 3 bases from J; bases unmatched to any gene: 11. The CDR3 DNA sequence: TGCGCCAGCAGCTTTACTAGCGGGGGCCCCTGGGGGACAGATACGCAGTATTTT. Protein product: CASSFTSGGPWGTDTQYF.

The CDR3 loop is CASRPDTNTGELFF. The CDR3 nucleotides read TGTGCCAGCAGACCGGACACGAACACCGGGGAGCTGTTTTTT. The rearrangement joins TRBV5-4 to TRBJ2-2; D may be TRBD1 (5 bases). The CDR3 is 14 residues long. Per germline, CDR1 SGHNT and CDR2 YYREEE (reference sequence). Trimming left V 5 bases short and J 0 bases short, with 8 bases between.

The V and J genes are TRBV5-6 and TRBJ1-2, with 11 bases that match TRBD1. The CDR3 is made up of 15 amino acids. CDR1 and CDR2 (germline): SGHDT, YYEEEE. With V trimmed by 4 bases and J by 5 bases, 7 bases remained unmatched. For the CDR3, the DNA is TGTGCCAGCAGCGCCGGGACAGGGGGTTATTATGGCTACACCTTC. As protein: CASSAGTGGYYGYTF.

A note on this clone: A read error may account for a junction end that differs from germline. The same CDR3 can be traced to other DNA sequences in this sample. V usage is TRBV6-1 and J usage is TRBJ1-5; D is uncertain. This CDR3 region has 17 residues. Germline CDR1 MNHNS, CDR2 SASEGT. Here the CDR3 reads CASSEAWGDYSNQPQHF. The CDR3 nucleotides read TGTGCCAGCAGTGAAGCGTGGGGAGATTATAGCAATCAGCCTCAGCATTTT.

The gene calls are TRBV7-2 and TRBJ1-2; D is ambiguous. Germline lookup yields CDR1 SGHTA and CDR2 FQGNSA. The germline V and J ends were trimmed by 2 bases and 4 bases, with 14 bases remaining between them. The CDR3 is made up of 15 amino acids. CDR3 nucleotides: TGTGCCAGCAGCTTAACGATCACCTCAGGCTATGGCTACACCTTC. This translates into CASSLTITSGYGYTF. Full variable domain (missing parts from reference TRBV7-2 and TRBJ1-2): GAGVSQSPSNKVTEKGKDVELRCDPISGHTALYWYRQSLGQGLEFLIYFQGNSAPDKSGLPSDRFSAERTGGSVSTLTIQRTQQEDSAVYLCASSLTITSGYGYTFGSGTRLTVV.

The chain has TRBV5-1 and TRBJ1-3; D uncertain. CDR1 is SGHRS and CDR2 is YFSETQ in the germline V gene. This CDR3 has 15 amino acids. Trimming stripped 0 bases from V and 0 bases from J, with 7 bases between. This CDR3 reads CASSLVPGSGNTIYF. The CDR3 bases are TGCGCCAGCAGCTTGGTTCCCGGCTCTGGAAACACCATATATTTT.

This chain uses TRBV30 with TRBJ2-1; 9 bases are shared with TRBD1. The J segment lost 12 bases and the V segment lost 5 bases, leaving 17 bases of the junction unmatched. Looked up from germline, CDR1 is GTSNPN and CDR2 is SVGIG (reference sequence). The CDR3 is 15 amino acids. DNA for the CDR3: TGTGCCTGGTGTCGACTCGGGACAGGGAATCAGAGGCAGTTCTTC. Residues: CAWCRLGTGNQRQFF.

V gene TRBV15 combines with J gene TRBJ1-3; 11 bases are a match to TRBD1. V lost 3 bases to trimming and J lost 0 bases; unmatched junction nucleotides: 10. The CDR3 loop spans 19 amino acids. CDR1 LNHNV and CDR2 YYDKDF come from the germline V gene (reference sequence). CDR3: CATSRDWDRGTRSGNTIYF. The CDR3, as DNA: TGTGCCACCAGCAGGGATTGGGACAGGGGGACCCGCTCTGGAAACACCATATATTTT.